One and the same sample provided the 10 T cell receptor beta chains below, sequenced in a study of cytomegalovirus exposure and HLA in healthy donors. 13 Jbeta primers and 60 Vbeta primers were used for the PCR. TCRdb keeps only in-frame clones here, not all; method: immunoSEQ multiplex PCR. The sample consists of about 120,000 clones, 70% to 85% of them appearing once. Material: PBMCs. The receptors stem from a man aged 18 to 30 in good health and CMV-seropositive.

This chain connects TRBV5-4 to TRBJ2-7; no clear D. This CDR3 comprises 15 residues. The germline gives CDR1 SGHNT, CDR2 YYREEE (reference sequence). Trimming took 1 base from V and 0 from J, leaving 11 bases between them. Here the CDR3 reads CASSLTGGPSYEQYF. The CDR3 nucleotides read TGTGCCAGCAGCTTGACCGGCGGCCCCTCCTACGAGCAGTACTTC. The full variable domain, its missing parts supplied by reference TRBV5-4 and TRBJ2-7, is ETGVTQSPTHLIKTRGQQVTLRCSSQSGHNTVSWYQQALGQGPQFIFQYYREEENGRGNFPPRFSGLQFPNYSSELNVNALELDDSALYLCASSLTGGPSYEQYFGPGTRLTVT.

This clone was seen a few times. V usage is TRBV7-9 and J usage is TRBJ1-5; 12 bases match TRBD1. CDR3 length: 16 residues. Germline V lookup: CDR1 SEHNR, CDR2 FQNEAQ (reference sequence). Unmatched junction bases numbered 4, after V lost 4 bases and J lost 3 bases. Here the CDR3 DNA reads TGTGCCAGCAGCTCAGGGACAGGGGGCCTCAATCAGCCCCAGCATTTT. Encoded protein: CASSSGTGGLNQPQHF.

This clone was seen a few times. The DNA for the CDR3 is TGTGCCAGCAGCATCACAGGGGCCGAGCAGTACTTC. The encoded protein is CASSITGAEQYF. V is TRBV5-4 and J is TRBJ2-7; TRBD1 matches at 7 bases. CDR3 length equals 12 residues. CDR1 is SGHNT, CDR2 YYREEE, per germline (reference sequence). V lost 4 bases to trimming and J lost 6 bases; unmatched junction nucleotides: 4. Combining the CDR3 with reference TRBV5-4 and TRBJ2-7 gives the whole variable domain ETGVTQSPTHLIKTRGQQVTLRCSSQSGHNTVSWYQQALGQGPQFIFQYYREEENGRGNFPPRFSGLQFPNYSSELNVNALELDDSALYLCASSITGAEQYFGPGTRLTVT.

This clone was observed a few times. Written as DNA, the CDR3 is TGCGCCAGCAGCCAACTCCCCCGGGGACAGGGGTTGTCTGGCTACACCTTC. Protein product: CASSQLPRGQGLSGYTF. The rearrangement links TRBV4-1 to TRBJ1-2, with 10 bases that match TRBD1. This CDR3 has 17 amino acids. Per the germline V gene, CDR1 is MGHRA and CDR2 is YSYEKL. V was pared by 2 bases and J by 7 bases, with 13 bases of the junction left unmatched.

This clone has only one observation. V gene TRBV30 combines with J gene TRBJ1-2, with D unresolved. The CDR3 covers 13 residues. The germline V gene has CDR1 GTSNPN and CDR2 SVGIG (reference sequence). V was clipped by 3 bases and J by 0 bases, with 8 bases between them. CDR3 region: CAWSFGANYGYTF. For the CDR3, the DNA is TGTGCCTGGAGCTTTGGAGCTAACTATGGCTACACCTTC. Full variable domain (rest looked up from reference TRBV30 and TRBJ1-2): SQTIHQWPATLVQPVGSPLSLECTVEGTSNPNLYWYRQAAGRGLQLLFYSVGIGQISSEVPQNLSASRPQDRQFILSSKKLLLSDSGFYLCAWSFGANYGYTFGSGTRLTVV.

The chain uses TRBV6-5 and TRBJ2-3; D might be TRBD2 (5 bases). This CDR3 comprises 14 residues. Trimming stripped 6 bases from V and 0 bases from J, with 10 bases between. The germline V gene encodes CDR1 MNHEY and CDR2 SVGAGI. The CDR3 region has the DNA TGTGCCAGCAGCGACTACGGTAGCACAGATACGCAGTATTTT. Translating gives CASSDYGSTDTQYF.

CDR3 in amino acids: CASSFWLTQGGNTGELFF. CDR3 bases: TGTGCCAGCAGTTTCTGGCTCACCCAGGGGGGGAACACCGGGGAGCTGTTTTTT. J is TRBJ2-2 and V is TRBV28; D may be TRBD1 (7 bases). There are 18 residues in the CDR3. Trimming removed 3 bases from V and 1 base from J, with 18 bases in between. The germline V gene encodes CDR1 MDHEN and CDR2 SYDVKM.

The genes are TRBV6-6 and TRBJ1-6, with D perhaps matching TRBD1 (5 bases). Looked up from germline, CDR1 is MNHNY and CDR2 is SVGAGI (reference sequence). CDR3 length: 14 residues. V gave up 6 bases and J gave up 8 bases, with 14 bases separating them. The CDR3 spells CASSKAGGDSPLHF. DNA for the CDR3: TGTGCCAGCAGCAAGGCGGGGGGGGATTCACCCCTCCACTTT.

The chain uses TRBV14 and TRBJ2-1; the D gene is possibly TRBD2 (5 bases). V shed 0 bases and J shed 12 bases, with 12 bases lying between them. In germline, CDR1 is SGHDN, CDR2 FVKESK. The CDR3 spans 13 residues. The CDR3 sequence: CASSQDWTQMQFF. The CDR3 nucleotides are TGTGCCAGCAGCCAAGATTGGACTCAAATGCAGTTCTTC.

The rearrangement joins TRBV6-1 to TRBJ1-1; D is perhaps TRBD1 (5 bases). The length of the CDR3 is 15 residues. CDR1 is MNHNS and CDR2 is SASEGT in the germline V gene. Trimming removed 2 bases from V and 4 bases from J, with 14 bases in between. The CDR3 DNA sequence: TGTGCCAGCAGTGAACACAGAGAAGGGGCCACTGAAGCTTTCTTT. As protein: CASSEHREGATEAFF.